Listed here are 27 T cell receptor beta chains from one sample, sequenced in a study of cytomegalovirus exposure and HLA in healthy donors. 60 Vbeta and 13 Jbeta primers were used in PCR. Here immunoSEQ multiplex PCR was the method, and the copy in TCRdb shows in-frame clones only, minus some. The repertoire holds around 120,000 clones, with about 83% as singletons. Sequencing was done on a sample of PBMCs. These receptors originate from a woman aged 40 to 50 in good health and CMV-seropositive.

The chain recombines TRBV4-1 with TRBJ2-3; 7 bases fit TRBD2. Germline V lookup: CDR1 MGHRA, CDR2 YSYEKL. The CDR3 extends over 18 amino acids. The V and J ends lost 6 bases and 2 bases, in that order; junction bases with no gene match: 17. The CDR3 protein is CASRKGGSSSGVTDTQYF. DNA of the CDR3: TGCGCCAGCAGAAAAGGCGGGAGTAGCAGCGGGGTCACAGATACGCAGTATTTT.

The V call is TRBV6-5, the J call TRBJ1-5, with TRBD1 identical over 8 bases. CDR3 size: 15 residues. Germline assignment: CDR1 MNHEY and CDR2 SVGAGI. J gave up 0 bases and V 7 bases, and 5 bases lay outside the gene matches. In DNA form, the CDR3 reads TGTGCCAGCACCGGACAGGGCCGTAGCAATCAGCCCCAGCATTTT. Translation gives CASTGQGRSNQPQHF.

In this sample, this clone turned up a few times. J is TRBJ2-1 and V is TRBV15; TRBD2 matches 10 bases. The length of the CDR3 is 17 residues. With 5 bases clipped from V and 5 bases from J, the junction kept 12 bases outside the gene matches. Germline V gene sequence: CDR1 LNHNV, CDR2 YYDKDF (reference sequence). The CDR3 loop is CATSYGASGSKNNEQFF. CDR3 in DNA: TGTGCCACCAGCTATGGCGCTAGCGGGAGTAAAAACAATGAGCAGTTCTTC.

V usage is TRBV10-3 and J usage is TRBJ2-1; 8 bases agree with TRBD2. The length of the CDR3 is 14 residues. CDR1 ENHRY and CDR2 SYGVKD come from the germline V gene. J lost 5 bases, V lost 10 bases, and 10 bases had no gene match. CDR3 DNA sequence: TGTGCCACCTATAGCGGGGCCGGGGACAATGAGCAGTTCTTC. Its translation is CATYSGAGDNEQFF.

This clone has a single count. The V gene is TRBV5-1, the J gene TRBJ2-7, with 9 bases fitting TRBD1. The ends lost 4 bases at V and 4 bases at J; junction bases unmatched: 9. Germline V gene sequence: CDR1 SGHRS, CDR2 YFSETQ. The CDR3 sequence is 15 residues long. CDR3 in DNA: TGCGCCAGCAGCGCAAGAACAGGGGGCGCGTACGAGCAGTACTTC. Translated: CASSARTGGAYEQYF.

CDR3: CATSRDLGTDTQYF. As DNA, the CDR3 is TGTGCCACCAGCAGAGATCTAGGCACAGATACGCAGTATTTT. The chain carries TRBV15 and TRBJ2-3; unclear D gene. Trimming left V 0 bases short and J 1 base short, with 5 bases between. The CDR3 loop spans 14 amino acids. Germline V CDR1 and CDR2: LNHNV, YYDKDF (reference sequence). The full variable domain, with the rest looked up from reference TRBV15 and TRBJ2-3, is DAMVIQNPRYQVTQFGKPVTLSCSQTLNHNVMYWYQQKSSQAPKLLFHYYDKDFNNEADTPDNFQSRRPNTSFCFLDIRSPGLGDTAMYLCATSRDLGTDTQYFGPGTRLTVL.

The chain joins TRBV29-1 to TRBJ1-6; D gene unclear. Germline loops: CDR1 SQVTM, CDR2 ANQGSEA. Trimming took 6 bases from V and 7 from J, leaving 13 bases between them. CDR3 size: 13 residues. CDR3 region: CSVRLAENSPLHF. The CDR3 DNA is TGCAGCGTAAGGCTGGCGGAGAATTCACCCCTCCACTTT.

This chain links TRBV7-3 with TRBJ2-5, with 11 bases identical to TRBD2. This CDR3 has 16 residues. Trimming cost V 3 bases and J 4 bases; bases outside gene matches: 7. CDR1 and CDR2 from the germline V gene are SGHTA and FQGTGA. The CDR3 sequence: CASSFTSGRRAETQYF. The CDR3, as DNA: TGTGCCAGCAGCTTTACTAGCGGGAGACGGGCAGAGACCCAGTACTTC.

Notes on this clone: The sample has other DNA sequences that encode this CDR3 too. The chain is built from TRBV5-1 and TRBJ1-1; no reliable D call. CDR1 and CDR2 (germline): SGHRS, YFSETQ. V lost 0 bases, J lost 3 bases, and 6 bases lay in between. CDR3 length equals 13 residues. CDR3 protein: CASSLDRDTEAFF. The CDR3 nucleotides are TGCGCCAGCAGCTTGGACAGAGACACTGAAGCTTTCTTT.

The V call is TRBV10-3, the J call TRBJ2-7, with 13 nucleotides matching TRBD2. The germline CDR1 and CDR2 sequences are ENHRY and SYGVKD. The junction had 14 bases not matched to a gene; V was cut back by 3 bases and J by 9 bases. The CDR3 runs to 17 residues. CDR3 in amino acids: CAISDLLETSGGLGQYF. The CDR3 coding sequence is TGTGCCATCAGTGATCTATTAGAGACTAGCGGGGGGCTGGGGCAGTACTTC.

This chain links TRBV4-1 with TRBJ1-1; D is unclear. The CDR3 is 16 residues long. Germline V gives CDR1 MGHRA, CDR2 YSYEKL. Trimming left V 0 bases short and J 1 base short, with 12 bases between. CDR3 bases: TGCGCCAGCAGCCAAGACTATGGGCTCTGGAACACTGAAGCTTTCTTT. Translation: CASSQDYGLWNTEAFF.

The chain joins TRBV11-2 to TRBJ1-5; D unclear. The CDR3 totals 14 residues. Germline CDR1 SGHAT, CDR2 FQNNGV. V was trimmed by 1 base and J by 6 bases, leaving 10 bases between them. Here the CDR3 reads CASSLVRVGQPQHF. In nucleotides, the CDR3 is TGTGCCAGCAGCTTAGTTCGGGTTGGTCAGCCCCAGCATTTT.

The chain uses TRBV19 and TRBJ2-7, with 10 positions matching TRBD2. Germline V gene data show CDR1 as LNHDA and CDR2 as SQIVND (reference sequence). V lost 6 bases to trimming and J lost 0 bases; unmatched junction nucleotides: 5. The CDR3 length is 15 residues. The CDR3 region is CASRLGLASSYEQYF. For the CDR3, the DNA is TGTGCCAGTAGGTTGGGACTAGCGAGCTCCTACGAGCAGTACTTC.

This chain links TRBV5-1 with TRBJ2-1; 8 bases are a match to TRBD1. The CDR3 is made up of 15 amino acids. The V gene end was trimmed by 1 base and the J gene end by 9 bases; junction bases not matched to a gene: 9. CDR1 is SGHRS, CDR2 YFSETQ, per germline. Here the CDR3 reads CASSLIGQGSSEQFF. As DNA, the CDR3 is TGCGCCAGCAGCTTGATTGGACAGGGATCGAGTGAGCAGTTCTTC.

This clone has more than one count but fewer than ten. This chain uses TRBV2 with TRBJ1-6, with 8 bases identical to TRBD1. V lost 7 bases to trimming and J lost 9 bases; unmatched junction nucleotides: 2. This CDR3 region has 12 residues. Per the germline V gene, CDR1 is SNHLY and CDR2 is FYNNEI. The CDR3 DNA reads TGTGCCAGCACGACAGGGGTTTCACCCCTCCACTTT. Protein product: CASTTGVSPLHF.

This chain joins TRBV30 and TRBJ1-1; 9 positions agree with TRBD1. CDR1 is GTSNPN and CDR2 is SVGIG in the germline V gene (reference sequence). This CDR3 spans 13 amino acids. DNA of the CDR3: TGTGTTCTTGGCAACAGGGGGCGAACTGAAGCTTTCTTT. Protein: CVLGNRGRTEAFF.

The table lists this clone with a few counts. The gene calls are TRBV30 and TRBJ1-2; no reliable D call. CDR3 size: 13 residues. Germline V gives CDR1 GTSNPN, CDR2 SVGIG (reference sequence). Trimming removed 0 bases from V and 2 bases from J, with 7 bases in between. The CDR3 nucleotides read TGTGCCTGGAGTGTAGCCGTGAACTATGGCTACACCTTC. It codes for CAWSVAVNYGYTF.

The rearrangement uses TRBV19 and TRBJ1-1; 8 positions agree with TRBD1. The CDR3 length is 16 residues. J lost 1 base, V lost 5 bases, and 9 bases had no gene match. Germline CDR1 and CDR2: LNHDA and SQIVND (reference sequence). The CDR3 DNA follows: TGTGCCAGTAGTCCTTACTCTGGGACAGGGAACACTGAAGCTTTCTTT. Translated: CASSPYSGTGNTEAFF.

The chain couples TRBV7-2 to TRBJ2-3, with 8 nucleotides matching TRBD2. With V trimmed by 5 bases and J by 1 base, 5 bases remained unmatched. CDR1 is SGHTA, CDR2 FQGNSA, per germline. The CDR3 consists of 15 residues. CDR3 sequence (DNA): TGTGCCAGCAGCCCACCCGGGGGGGGCACAGATACGCAGTATTTT. Its protein product is CASSPPGGGTDTQYF.

The chain couples TRBV30 to TRBJ2-1; tentatively, D is TRBD2 (6 bases). This CDR3 contains 15 residues. V was clipped by 7 bases and J by 0 bases, with 16 bases between them. CDR1 is GTSNPN and CDR2 is SVGIG in the germline V gene (reference sequence). The CDR3 spells CASGTLAVSYNEQFF. CDR3 in DNA: TGTGCCTCTGGAACCTTAGCGGTCTCCTACAATGAGCAGTTCTTC.

The CDR3 bases are TGTGCCACGGGACTAGCGGGAGCCTACGAGCAGTACTTC. Translated: CATGLAGAYEQYF. The chain couples TRBV10-3 to TRBJ2-7; TRBD2 matches at 14 bases. This CDR3 has 13 residues. Germline lookup yields CDR1 ENHRY and CDR2 SYGVKD. The junction had 1 base not matched to a gene; V was cut back by 10 bases and J by 2 bases.

The chain combines TRBV5-4 with TRBJ1-2, with 9 bases lining up with TRBD1. CDR1 SGHNT and CDR2 YYREEE come from the germline V gene (reference sequence). V trimming: 4 bases; J trimming: 7 bases; junction bases outside the gene matches: 14. This CDR3 is 16 amino acids long. CDR3 protein: CASSPDRGSFRIGYTF. CDR3 sequence (DNA): TGTGCCAGCAGCCCGGACAGGGGATCCTTTCGAATTGGCTACACCTTC.

This clone was detected once. The chain recombines TRBV7-2 with TRBJ2-7; tentatively, D is TRBD2 (5 bases). The germline CDR1 and CDR2 sequences are SGHTA and FQGNSA. This CDR3 spans 14 amino acids. Trimming removed 5 bases at V and 7 bases at J, with 18 bases between. The DNA of the CDR3 is TGTGCCAGCAGCCCACCCCGTTTAGGCGGGGAGCAGTACTTC. Its protein product is CASSPPRLGGEQYF.

This clone is a singleton in its sample. One junction end does not reproduce the germline sequence, and a read error may be involved. The genes are TRBV4-1 and TRBJ2-1; 9 bases are a match to TRBD2. The CDR3 extends over 19 amino acids. The germline V gene encodes CDR1 MGHRA and CDR2 YSYEKL. The CDR3 DNA follows: TGCGCCAGCACCCAATTCACCCTTAGCGGGGGCGTTGGAGGCAATGAGCAGTTCTTC. Its protein is CASTQFTLSGGVGGNEQFF.

This clone is a singleton in its sample. This rearrangement joins TRBV18 to TRBJ1-2; TRBD1 matches 7 bases. Germline V gives CDR1 KGHSH, CDR2 LQKENI. This CDR3 has 15 residues. V shed 3 bases and J 4 bases; nucleotides not matched to a gene: 8. CDR3 sequence reads: CASSPLDRAPYGYTF. The CDR3 DNA reads as TGTGCCAGCTCACCTCTCGACAGGGCCCCCTATGGCTACACCTTC.

The chain has TRBV7-2 and TRBJ1-4, with TRBD1 matching 9 bases. The CDR3 extends over 15 amino acids. Germline V gene sequence: CDR1 SGHTA, CDR2 FQGNSA. The V gene end was trimmed by 5 bases and the J gene end by 4 bases; junction bases not matched to a gene: 5. CDR3 residues: CASSTPGQGNEKLFF. DNA for the CDR3: TGTGCCAGCAGCACACCGGGACAGGGTAATGAAAAACTGTTTTTT.

This clone was recorded a few times. The chain carries TRBV5-1 and TRBJ2-5; 11 bases are shared with TRBD2. V was clipped by 2 bases and J by 1 base; unmatched bases: 4. CDR1 is SGHRS and CDR2 is YFSETQ in the germline V gene. The CDR3 is made up of 16 amino acids. The CDR3 protein is CASSFLAGGPQETQYF. CDR3 bases: TGCGCCAGCAGCTTCCTAGCGGGGGGCCCCCAAGAGACCCAGTACTTC. Full variable domain (remainder filled in from reference TRBV5-1 and TRBJ2-5): KAGVTQTPRYLIKTRGQQVTLSCSPISGHRSVSWYQQTPGQGLQFLFEYFSETQRNKGNFPGRFSGRQFSNSRSEMNVSTLELGDSALYLCASSFLAGGPQETQYFGPGTRLLVL.